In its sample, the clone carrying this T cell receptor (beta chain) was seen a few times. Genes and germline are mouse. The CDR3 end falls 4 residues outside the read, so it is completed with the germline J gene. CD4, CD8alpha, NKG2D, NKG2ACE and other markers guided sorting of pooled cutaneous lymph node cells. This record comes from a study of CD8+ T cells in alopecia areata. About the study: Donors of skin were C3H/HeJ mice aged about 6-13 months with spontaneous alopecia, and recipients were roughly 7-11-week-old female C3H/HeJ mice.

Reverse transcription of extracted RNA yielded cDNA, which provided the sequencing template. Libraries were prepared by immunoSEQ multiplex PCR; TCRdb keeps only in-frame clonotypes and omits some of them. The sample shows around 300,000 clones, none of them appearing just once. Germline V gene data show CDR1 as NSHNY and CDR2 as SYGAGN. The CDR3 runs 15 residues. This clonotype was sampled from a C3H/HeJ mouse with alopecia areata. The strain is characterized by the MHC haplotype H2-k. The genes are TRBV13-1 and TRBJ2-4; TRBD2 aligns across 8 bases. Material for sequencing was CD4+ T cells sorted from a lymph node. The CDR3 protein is CASSDLGGTANTLYF. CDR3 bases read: TGTGCCAGCAGTGATCTGGGGGGAACGGCAAAC.